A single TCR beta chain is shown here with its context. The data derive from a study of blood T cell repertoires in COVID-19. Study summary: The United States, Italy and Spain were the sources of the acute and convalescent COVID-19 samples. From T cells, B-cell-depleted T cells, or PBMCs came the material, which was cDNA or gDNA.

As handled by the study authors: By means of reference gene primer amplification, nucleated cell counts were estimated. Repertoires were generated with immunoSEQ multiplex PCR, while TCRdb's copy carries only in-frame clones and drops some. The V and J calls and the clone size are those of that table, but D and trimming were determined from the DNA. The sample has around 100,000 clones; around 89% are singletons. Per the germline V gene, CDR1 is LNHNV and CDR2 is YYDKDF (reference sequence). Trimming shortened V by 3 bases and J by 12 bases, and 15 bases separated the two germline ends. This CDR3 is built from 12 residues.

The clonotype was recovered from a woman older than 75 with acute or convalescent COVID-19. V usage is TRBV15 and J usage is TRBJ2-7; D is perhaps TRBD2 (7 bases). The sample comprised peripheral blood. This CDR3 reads CATSSPNREGYF. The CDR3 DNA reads TGTGCCACCAGCAGCCCTAACAGGGAGGGGTACTTC.